The rows below give T cell receptor beta chains drawn from one sample of a study of cytomegalovirus exposure and HLA in healthy donors. Profiling relied on immunoSEQ multiplex PCR, and the TCRdb table lists in-frame clones only, not all of them. Of approximately 150,000 clones listed, approximately 80% are singletons. Sequencing used PBMCs. Receptors originate from a woman in her 40s in good health and CMV-seronegative. Both conserved end residues are part of each CDR3.

v_call cdr3_aa
TRBV2 CASSEQVAKEKLFF
TRBV10-3 CAISDPLGRQGDKNYGYTF
TRBV11-3 CASSLRWAGEAYEQYF
TRBV7-7 CASSLAGGPPFF
TRBV29-1 CSVDWGRADGYTF
TRBV5-5 CASSPTGQPNTEAFF
TRBV7-8 CASSLREAKYNEQFF
TRBV29-1 CSVEVTGGRETQYF
TRBV9 CASSVWASGGTGELFF
TRBV28 CASSLLPGQRNTEAFF
TRBV7-2 CASSLRWDRGTGELFF
TRBV27 CASSLVLNSPLHF
TRBV6-1 CASSTRLSSYNEQFF
TRBV6-6 CASSYSILRRGYEQYF
TRBV4-1 CASSQLGQGRLGYTF
TRBV27 CASSLRTGVPSYEQYF
TRBV29-1 CSVATGARQPQHF